This TCR beta chain was recorded in a study of T-cell memory formation after mild COVID-19. Study-wide results and limits: Contracting CD4+ clones sat mainly in CM and EM; CD8+ in EMRA.

In regard to this clonotype: Its antigen is not known.

From the 5' RACE reads, TCRdb called clonotypes with MiXCR, one entry per CDR3 protein. Found here are about 270,000 distinct CDR3 sequences, roughly 18% of them singletons; the top ten hold more than 20%. This clonotype originated in a man in his late teens or twenties who had mild COVID-19 (a few samples of this study predate the infection). Cell type and time point are not known. Sequencing was done on a sample of PBMCs or a T cell subset sorted from them (not recorded which).

The CDR3 is CASSFGAGLAGVGETQYF. CDR3 DNA: TGTGCCAGCAGCTTCGGAGCGGGGCTAGCGGGGGTCGGAGAGACCCAGTACTTC. The J gene is TRBJ2-5, the V gene TRBV7-6; 10 bases align to TRBD2. The germline V gene encodes CDR1 SGHVS and CDR2 FNYEAQ. The CDR3 covers 18 residues. Trimming removed 3 bases from V and 4 bases from J; junction bases left unmatched: 14.